Below are 17 T cell receptor beta chains sequenced from a single sample in a study of response to subunit inactivated influenza vaccine. TCRdb re-called the RT-PCR reads with MiXCR, one entry per CDR3 protein. The repertoire has around 850,000 distinct CDR3 sequences, around a sixth of them found once; the top ten carry 11%. The sequencing used PBMCs from blood, collected roughly 5 days after vaccination. Receptors were obtained from a man between 50 and 59 years old who received an inactivated influenza vaccine.

The J gene is TRBJ2-2, the V gene TRBV25-1, with D perhaps matching TRBD2 (5 bases). Germline V gives CDR1 MGHDK, CDR2 SYGVNS. This CDR3 comprises 14 residues. The V gene lost 4 bases and the J gene lost 2 bases, with 8 bases spanning the gap. In nucleotides, the CDR3 is TGTGCCAGCAGTGCGGGGATTAACACCGGGGAGCTGTTTTTT. This encodes CASSAGINTGELFF. The whole variable domain, filled in from reference TRBV25-1 and TRBJ2-2, reads EADIYQTPRYLVIGTGKKITLECSQTMGHDKMYWYQQDPGMELHLIHYSYGVNSTEKGDLSSESTVSRIRTEHFPLTLESARPSHTSQYLCASSAGINTGELFFGEGSRLTVL.

The CDR3 DNA reads TGCGCCAGCAGCTTCACAGGGTTTCTAGGGGAAAAACTGTTTTTT. Amino acids: CASSFTGFLGEKLFF. The rearrangement joins TRBV5-1 to TRBJ1-4; possible D gene TRBD1, 6 bases. The CDR3 length is 15 residues. V was shortened by 2 bases and J by 8 bases, with 16 bases between the two germline ends. Per germline, CDR1 SGHRS and CDR2 YFSETQ. Full variable domain (outside the CDR3, taken from reference TRBV5-1 and TRBJ1-4): KAGVTQTPRYLIKTRGQQVTLSCSPISGHRSVSWYQQTPGQGLQFLFEYFSETQRNKGNFPGRFSGRQFSNSRSEMNVSTLELGDSALYLCASSFTGFLGEKLFFGSGTQLSVL.

This clonotype was detected a few times. CDR3 region: CATSRVMVGYGYTF. The CDR3 DNA is TGTGCCACCAGCAGAGTTATGGTCGGCTATGGCTACACCTTC. V usage is TRBV15 and J usage is TRBJ1-2; D is unclear. The ends were cut back, 1 base at V and 4 bases at J, with 10 bases in the middle. CDR1 LNHNV and CDR2 YYDKDF come from the germline V gene (reference sequence). The CDR3 length is 14 residues.

This clonotype has just a few counts. The chain links TRBV4-2 to TRBJ2-3; D not resolved. The CDR3 is made up of 14 amino acids. Trimming stripped 0 bases from V and 4 bases from J, with 8 bases between. Per germline, CDR1 LGHNA and CDR2 YNFKEQ. As DNA, the CDR3 is TGTGCCAGCAGCCAAGATGATCGGGCAGATACGCAGTATTTT. Translating gives CASSQDDRADTQYF.

This clonotype was seen a handful of times. This chain joins TRBV9 and TRBJ1-2, with unresolved D. Trimming stripped 0 bases from V and 2 bases from J, with 8 bases between. Germline CDR1 SGDLS, CDR2 YYNGEE. The CDR3 covers 14 residues. For the CDR3, the DNA is TGTGCCAGCAGCGTAGGGAGGGCCAACTATGGCTACACCTTC. Its protein is CASSVGRANYGYTF.

The chain couples TRBV5-1 to TRBJ2-1; D may match TRBD1 or TRBD2 (6 bases each). Germline CDR1 SGHRS, CDR2 YFSETQ. The V end was cut by 1 base, the J end by 7 bases, with 12 bases between. This CDR3 is built from 14 residues. Here the CDR3 DNA reads TGCGCCAGCAGCTTGTGGGGGGCTGAGAATGAGCAGTTCTTC. Translating it yields CASSLWGAENEQFF.

The chain links TRBV11-2 to TRBJ2-1; 10 bases align to TRBD2. The trim removed 5 bases at V and 7 bases at J, leaving 20 bases unmatched. This CDR3 is 19 amino acids long. The V gene's germline CDR1 is SGHAT and CDR2 FQNNGV. The CDR3: CASSRNRQLAGRPSNEQFF. The DNA of the CDR3 is TGTGCCAGCAGCCGGAACAGACAACTAGCGGGACGGCCCTCGAATGAGCAGTTCTTC.

This clonotype was seen only a few times. The CDR3 sequence is CSARDRLAGMDPPPTNEQFF. The CDR3 region has the DNA TGCAGTGCTAGAGATCGACTAGCGGGAATGGACCCACCGCCGACCAATGAGCAGTTCTTC. The gene calls are TRBV20-1 and TRBJ2-1; 11 bases fit TRBD2. The CDR3 length is 20 residues. The V segment lost 0 bases and the J segment 6 bases; nucleotides outside the gene matches: 19. Per germline, CDR1 DFQATT and CDR2 SNEGSKA (reference sequence).

The rearrangement uses TRBV6-5 and TRBJ2-7; possible D gene TRBD1, 5 bases. The length of the CDR3 is 16 residues. Between the trimmed V and J ends, which lost 2 bases and 4 bases, there was a span of 18 bases. Germline V CDR1 and CDR2: MNHEY, SVGAGI. For the CDR3, the DNA is TGTGCCAGCAGTTACGGAGTAAGAGCAGGGTGGTACGAGCAGTACTTC. It codes for CASSYGVRAGWYEQYF.

A few counts support this clonotype. The chain uses TRBV7-8 and TRBJ2-3; D remains ambiguous. Trimming shortened V by 5 bases and J by 0 bases, and 9 bases separated the two germline ends. The germline CDR1 and CDR2 sequences are SGHVS and FQNEAQ. This CDR3 is built from 14 residues. The CDR3 nucleotides read TGTGCCAGCAGCAAATACCTTAGCACAGATACGCAGTATTTT. Its translation is CASSKYLSTDTQYF.

This clonotype was detected only a few times. The rearrangement links TRBV28 to TRBJ1-5; D is uncertain. Germline CDR1 is MDHEN and CDR2 is SYDVKM. Trimming pared 3 bases from V and 2 bases from J, leaving 17 bases between. The CDR3 loop spans 17 amino acids. The CDR3 is CASSFITRAGGNQPQHF. CDR3 bases: TGTGCCAGCAGTTTCATTACTAGGGCGGGAGGCAATCAGCCCCAGCATTTT.

The rearrangement joins TRBV7-9 to TRBJ2-2; perhaps D is TRBD1 or TRBD2 (5 bases each). CDR1 is SEHNR, CDR2 FQNEAQ, per germline (reference sequence). The CDR3 loop spans 14 amino acids. The ends were cut back, 0 bases at V and 6 bases at J, with 8 bases in the middle. The CDR3 is CASSLAGAAGELFF. For the CDR3, the DNA is TGTGCCAGCAGCTTAGCCGGGGCTGCCGGGGAGCTGTTTTTT.

V and J are TRBV4-3 and TRBJ2-5, with 7 bases identical to TRBD2. CDR3 length equals 15 residues. The trim removed 0 bases at V and 5 bases at J, leaving 6 bases unmatched. Germline CDR1 LGHNA, CDR2 YSLEER. The CDR3 is CASSQEFSGGETQYF. The CDR3 DNA is TGCGCCAGCAGCCAAGAGTTTTCCGGGGGGGAGACCCAGTACTTC.

V usage is TRBV20-1 and J usage is TRBJ1-4; D is possibly TRBD1 (6 bases). The V gene lost 0 bases and the J gene lost 7 bases, with 9 bases spanning the gap. Germline CDR1 and CDR2: DFQATT and SNEGSKA (reference sequence). There are 13 residues in the CDR3. In DNA, the CDR3 is TGCAGTGCTAGAGATAACAGGGCTGAAAAACTGTTTTTT. It encodes CSARDNRAEKLFF.

This clonotype has a count of ten or more. The J gene is TRBJ2-5, the V gene TRBV29-1; possibly TRBD1 for D (7 bases). With 4 bases removed from V and 7 bases from J, the gap between germline ends came to 22 bases. Germline values: CDR1 SQVTM, CDR2 ANQGSEA. The CDR3 is 15 amino acids. Here the CDR3 DNA reads TGCAGCGTTGCTATTGAGACAGGGCGGGGCGGGACCCAGTACTTC. Its translation: CSVAIETGRGGTQYF.

This chain joins TRBV6-5 and TRBJ1-2; 8 bases line up with TRBD1. V gave up 0 bases and J gave up 6 bases; unmatched junction bases: 6. CDR1 and CDR2 (germline): MNHEY, SVGAGI. The CDR3 contains 15 residues. CDR3 DNA: TGTGCCAGCAGTTACTCAACAGGACAGGGTAATGGCTACACCTTC. Its protein is CASSYSTGQGNGYTF.

The J gene is TRBJ2-6, the V gene TRBV18; the D gene is possibly TRBD1 (6 bases). Germline lookup yields CDR1 KGHSH and CDR2 LQKENI. The CDR3 is made up of 15 amino acids. Between the trimmed V and J ends, which lost 5 bases and 0 bases, there was a span of 8 bases. The CDR3 bases are TGTGCCAGCTCATCAGGGGCCTCTGGGGCCAACGTCCTGACTTTC. This gives the protein CASSSGASGANVLTF.